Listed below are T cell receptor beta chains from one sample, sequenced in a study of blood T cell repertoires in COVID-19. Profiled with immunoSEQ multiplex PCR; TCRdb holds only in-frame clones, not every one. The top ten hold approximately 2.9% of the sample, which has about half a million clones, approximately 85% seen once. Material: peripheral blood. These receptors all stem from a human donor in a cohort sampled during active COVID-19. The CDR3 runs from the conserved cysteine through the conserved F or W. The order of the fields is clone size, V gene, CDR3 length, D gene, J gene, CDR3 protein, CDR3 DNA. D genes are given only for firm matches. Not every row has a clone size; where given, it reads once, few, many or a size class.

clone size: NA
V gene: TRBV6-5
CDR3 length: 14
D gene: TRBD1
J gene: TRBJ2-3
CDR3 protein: CASSWDSITDTQYF
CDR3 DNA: TGTGCCAGCAGTTGGGACAGTATCACAGATACGCAGTATTTT

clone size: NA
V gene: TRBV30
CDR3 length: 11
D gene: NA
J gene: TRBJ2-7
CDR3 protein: CAWSLGARQYF
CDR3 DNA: TGTGCCTGGAGTCTAGGGGCACGGCAGTACTTC

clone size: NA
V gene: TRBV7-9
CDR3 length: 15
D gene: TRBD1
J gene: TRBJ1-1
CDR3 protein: CASSPNGQVNTEAFF
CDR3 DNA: TGTGCCAGCAGCCCGAACGGACAGGTGAACACTGAAGCTTTCTTT

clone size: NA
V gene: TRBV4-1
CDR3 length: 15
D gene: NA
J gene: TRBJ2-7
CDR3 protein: CASQDFGQGSDEQYF
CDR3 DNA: TGCGCCAGCCAAGATTTCGGGCAGGGGAGTGACGAGCAGTACTTC

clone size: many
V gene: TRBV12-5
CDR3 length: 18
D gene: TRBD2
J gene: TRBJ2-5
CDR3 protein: CASGFSGRASGGQETQYF
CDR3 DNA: TGTGCTAGTGGTTTTAGCGGGAGGGCCTCCGGGGGTCAAGAGACCCAGTACTTC

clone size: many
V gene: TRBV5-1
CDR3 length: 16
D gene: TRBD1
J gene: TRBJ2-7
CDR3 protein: CASSLATGGNQNEQYF
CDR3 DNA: TGCGCCAGCAGCTTGGCGACAGGGGGTAATCAAAACGAGCAGTACTTC

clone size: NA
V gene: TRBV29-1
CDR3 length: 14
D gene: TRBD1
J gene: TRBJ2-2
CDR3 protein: CSATGQINTGELFF
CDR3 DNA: TGCAGCGCCACGGGACAGATCAACACCGGGGAGCTGTTTTTT

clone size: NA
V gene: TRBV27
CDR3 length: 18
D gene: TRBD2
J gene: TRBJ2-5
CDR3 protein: CASSLRPSGTSGRVAQYF
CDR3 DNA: TGTGCCAGCAGTTTACGCCCTTCTGGGACTAGCGGGAGGGTGGCCCAGTACTTC

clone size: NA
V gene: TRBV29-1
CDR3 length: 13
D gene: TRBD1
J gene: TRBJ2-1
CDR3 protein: CSEVTGGFDEQFF
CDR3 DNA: TGCAGCGAAGTGACAGGGGGCTTCGATGAGCAGTTCTTC

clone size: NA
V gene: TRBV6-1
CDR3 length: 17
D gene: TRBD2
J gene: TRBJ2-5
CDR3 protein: CASSVKLAGVLRETQYF
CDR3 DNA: TGTGCCAGCAGTGTAAAACTAGCGGGAGTGCTACGAGAGACCCAGTACTTC

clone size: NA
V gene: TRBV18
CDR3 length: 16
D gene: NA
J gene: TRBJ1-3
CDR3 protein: CASSPRQESSGNTIYF
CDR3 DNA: TGTGCCAGCTCACCAAGACAGGAATCTTCTGGAAACACCATATATTTT

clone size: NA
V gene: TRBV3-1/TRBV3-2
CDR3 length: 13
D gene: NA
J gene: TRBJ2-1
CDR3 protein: CASSQDREDEQFF
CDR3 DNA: TGTGCCAGCAGCCAAGACAGGGAGGATGAGCAGTTCTTC

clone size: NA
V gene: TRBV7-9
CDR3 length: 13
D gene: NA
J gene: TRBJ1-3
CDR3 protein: CASSLSEGYTIYF
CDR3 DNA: TGTGCCAGCAGCTTATCTGAGGGATACACCATATATTTT

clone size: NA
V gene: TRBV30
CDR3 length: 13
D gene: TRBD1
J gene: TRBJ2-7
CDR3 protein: CAWTPGQGGEQYF
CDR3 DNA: TGTGCCTGGACCCCGGGACAGGGCGGCGAGCAGTACTTC

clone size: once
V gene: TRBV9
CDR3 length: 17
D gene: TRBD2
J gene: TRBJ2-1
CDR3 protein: CASSSPRVAGRWNEQFF
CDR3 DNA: TGTGCCAGCAGCTCCCCGCGGGTAGCGGGACGGTGGAATGAGCAGTTCTTC

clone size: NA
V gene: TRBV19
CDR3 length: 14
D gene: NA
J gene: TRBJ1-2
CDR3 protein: CASSIQAGPYGYTF
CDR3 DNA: TGTGCCAGTAGTATCCAAGCGGGTCCCTATGGCTACACCTTC

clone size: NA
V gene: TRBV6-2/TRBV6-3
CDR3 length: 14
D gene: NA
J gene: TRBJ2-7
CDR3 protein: CASSRGQPSYEQYF
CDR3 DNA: TGTGCCAGCAGTAGAGGGCAGCCCTCCTACGAGCAGTACTTC

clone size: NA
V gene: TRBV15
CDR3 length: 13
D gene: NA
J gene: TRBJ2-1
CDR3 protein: CATSRRLVNEQFF
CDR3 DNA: TGTGCCACCAGCCGCCGACTAGTTAATGAGCAGTTCTTC

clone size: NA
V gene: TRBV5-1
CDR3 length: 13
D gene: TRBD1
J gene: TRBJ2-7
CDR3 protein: CASKGQVSYEQYF
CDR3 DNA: TGCGCCAGCAAAGGACAGGTTTCCTACGAGCAGTACTTC

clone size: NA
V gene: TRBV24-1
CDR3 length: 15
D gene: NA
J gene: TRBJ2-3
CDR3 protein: CATSDLRSPGDTQYF
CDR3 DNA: TGTGCCACCAGTGATTTGCGATCCCCTGGCGATACGCAGTATTTT

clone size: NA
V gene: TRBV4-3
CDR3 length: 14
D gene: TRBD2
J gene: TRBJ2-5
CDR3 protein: CASSQPGTSGTQYF
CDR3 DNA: TGCGCCAGCAGCCAACCCGGGACTAGCGGTACCCAGTACTTC

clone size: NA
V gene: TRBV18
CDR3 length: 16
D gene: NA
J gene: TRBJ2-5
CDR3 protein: CASSRAASSDQETQYF
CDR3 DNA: TGTGCCAGCTCACGAGCGGCTAGCTCTGACCAAGAGACCCAGTACTTC

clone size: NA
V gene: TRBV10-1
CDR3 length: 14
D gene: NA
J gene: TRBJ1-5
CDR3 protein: CASITGLGNQPQHF
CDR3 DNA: TGCGCCAGCATAACAGGGCTGGGCAATCAGCCCCAGCATTTT

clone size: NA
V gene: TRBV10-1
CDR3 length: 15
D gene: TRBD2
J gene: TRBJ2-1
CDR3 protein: CASSGSGSLANEQFF
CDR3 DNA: TGCGCCAGCAGTGGCAGCGGGAGTCTCGCGAATGAGCAGTTCTTC

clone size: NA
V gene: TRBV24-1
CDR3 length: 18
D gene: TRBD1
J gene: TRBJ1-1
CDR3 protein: CATSDLGDEGQGKAEAFF
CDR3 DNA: TGTGCCACCAGTGATTTGGGGGACGAGGGACAGGGAAAGGCTGAAGCTTTCTTT

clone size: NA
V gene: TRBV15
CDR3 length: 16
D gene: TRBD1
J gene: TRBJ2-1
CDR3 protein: CATSSPGGQGYNEQFF
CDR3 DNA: TGTGCCACCAGCAGCCCTGGGGGACAGGGGTACAATGAGCAGTTCTTC

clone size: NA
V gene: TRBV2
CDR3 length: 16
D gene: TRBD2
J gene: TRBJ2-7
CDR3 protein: CASRDLGTSGPYEQYF
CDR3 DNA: TGTGCCAGCAGGGACTTGGGAACTAGCGGCCCCTACGAGCAGTACTTC

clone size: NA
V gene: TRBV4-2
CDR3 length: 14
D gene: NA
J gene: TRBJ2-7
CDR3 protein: CASSVDRGGYEQYF
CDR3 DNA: TGTGCCAGCAGTGTCGATAGGGGCGGCTACGAGCAGTACTTC

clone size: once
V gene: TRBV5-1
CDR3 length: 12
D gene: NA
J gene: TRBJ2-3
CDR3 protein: CASSARSDTQYF
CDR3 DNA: TGCGCCAGCAGCGCCCGGTCAGATACGCAGTATTTT

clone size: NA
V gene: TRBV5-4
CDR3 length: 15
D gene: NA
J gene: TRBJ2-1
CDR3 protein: CASSFRQGGYNEQFF
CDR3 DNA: TGTGCCAGCAGCTTTCGGCAGGGGGGATACAATGAGCAGTTCTTC

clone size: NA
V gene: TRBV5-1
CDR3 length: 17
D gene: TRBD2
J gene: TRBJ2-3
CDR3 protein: CASSLPGLAGETDTQYF
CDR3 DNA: TGCGCCAGCAGCTTGCCGGGACTAGCGGGAGAGACAGATACGCAGTATTTT

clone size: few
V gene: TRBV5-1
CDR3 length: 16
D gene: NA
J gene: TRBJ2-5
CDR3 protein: CASSWSPPTGQETQYF
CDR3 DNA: TGCGCCAGCAGCTGGTCACCCCCGACAGGACAAGAGACCCAGTACTTC

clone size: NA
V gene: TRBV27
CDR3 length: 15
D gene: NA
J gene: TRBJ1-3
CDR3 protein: CASSTLPGPGNTIYF
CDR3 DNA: TGTGCCAGCAGTACGCTCCCAGGGCCTGGAAACACCATATATTTT

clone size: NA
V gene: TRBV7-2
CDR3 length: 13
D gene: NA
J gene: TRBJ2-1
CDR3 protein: CASTNQGGNEQFF
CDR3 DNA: TGTGCCAGCACCAACCAAGGGGGCAATGAGCAGTTCTTC

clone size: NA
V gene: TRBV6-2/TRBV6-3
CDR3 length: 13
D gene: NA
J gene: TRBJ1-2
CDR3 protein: CASSFGGSYGYTF
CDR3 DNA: TGTGCCAGCAGTTTCGGAGGTTCTTACGGCTACACCTTC

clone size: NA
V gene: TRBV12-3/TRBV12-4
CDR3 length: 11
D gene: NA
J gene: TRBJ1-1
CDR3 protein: CASSFFREAFF
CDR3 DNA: TGTGCCAGCAGTTTCTTCAGAGAAGCTTTCTTT

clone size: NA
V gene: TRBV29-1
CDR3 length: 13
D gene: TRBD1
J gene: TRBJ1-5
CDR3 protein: CSVGGTGDQPQHF
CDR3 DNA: TGCAGCGTCGGAGGGACAGGAGATCAGCCCCAGCATTTT

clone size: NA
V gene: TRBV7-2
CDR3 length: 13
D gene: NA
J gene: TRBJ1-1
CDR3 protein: CASSPWGGNEAFF
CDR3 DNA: TGTGCCAGCAGCCCATGGGGGGGCAATGAAGCTTTCTTT

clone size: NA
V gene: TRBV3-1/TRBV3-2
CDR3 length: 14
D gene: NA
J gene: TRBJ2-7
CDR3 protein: CASSQDGASDEQYF
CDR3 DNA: TGTGCCAGCAGCCAAGATGGGGCTAGCGACGAGCAGTACTTC

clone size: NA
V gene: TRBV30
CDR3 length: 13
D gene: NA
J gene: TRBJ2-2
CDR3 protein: CAWRAEYTGELFF
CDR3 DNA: TGTGCCTGGAGGGCGGAGTACACCGGGGAGCTGTTTTTT

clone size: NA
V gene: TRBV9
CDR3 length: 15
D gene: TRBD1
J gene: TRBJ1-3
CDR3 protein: CASSVGTGGRNTIYF
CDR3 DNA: TGTGCCAGCAGCGTAGGAACAGGGGGCAGGAACACCATATATTTT

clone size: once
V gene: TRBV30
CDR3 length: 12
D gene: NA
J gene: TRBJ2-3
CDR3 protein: CAWTGGADTQYF
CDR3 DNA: TGTGCCTGGACTGGGGGCGCAGATACGCAGTATTTT

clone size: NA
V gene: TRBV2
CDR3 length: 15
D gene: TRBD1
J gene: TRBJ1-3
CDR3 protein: CASSTETGPGNTIYF
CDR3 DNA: TGTGCCAGCAGTACCGAGACAGGGCCGGGAAACACCATATATTTT

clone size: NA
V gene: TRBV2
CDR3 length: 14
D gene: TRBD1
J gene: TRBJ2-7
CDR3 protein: CASIRDRGTYEQYF
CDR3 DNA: TGTGCCAGCATACGGGACAGGGGGACCTACGAGCAGTACTTC